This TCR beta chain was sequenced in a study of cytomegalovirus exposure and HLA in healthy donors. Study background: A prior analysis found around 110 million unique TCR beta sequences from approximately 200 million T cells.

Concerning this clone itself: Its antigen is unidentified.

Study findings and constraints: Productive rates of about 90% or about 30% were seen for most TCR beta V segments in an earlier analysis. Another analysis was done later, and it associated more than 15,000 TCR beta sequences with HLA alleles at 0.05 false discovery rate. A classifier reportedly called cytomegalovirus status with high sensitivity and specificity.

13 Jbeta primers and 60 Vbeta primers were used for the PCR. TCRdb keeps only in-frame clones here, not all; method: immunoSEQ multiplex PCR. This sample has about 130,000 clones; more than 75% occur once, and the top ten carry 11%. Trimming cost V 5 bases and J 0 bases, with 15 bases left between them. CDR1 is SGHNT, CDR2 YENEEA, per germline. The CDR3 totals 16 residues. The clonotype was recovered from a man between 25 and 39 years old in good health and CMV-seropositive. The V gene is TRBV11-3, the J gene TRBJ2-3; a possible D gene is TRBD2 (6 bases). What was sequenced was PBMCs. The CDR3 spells CASSAGGGESTDTQYF. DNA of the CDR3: TGTGCCAGCAGCGCTGGAGGAGGGGAGAGCACAGATACGCAGTATTTT.